These 6 T cell receptor beta chains came from one sample sequenced in a study of Ad26.COV2.S vaccination and SARS-CoV-2 variants. Treatment specified: some 20 received Ad26.COV2.S at low or high dose, single or two shots; about 5 received placebo; per-sample allocation not given. At day 63 after the first vaccine or placebo injection, samples were drawn. Using immunoSEQ multiplex PCR, the repertoire was profiled, and TCRdb retains in-frame clones only, with some absent. The sample has around 340,000 clones, about nine tenths seen once. Material: peripheral blood, obtained in a trial of Ad26.COV2.S vaccine versus placebo. These receptors all stem from a person aged 18-65 years who received the Ad26.COV2.S COVID-19 vaccine or a placebo.

The rearrangement links TRBV7-6 to TRBJ1-5, with D uncertain. Between the trimmed V and J ends, which lost 5 bases and 9 bases, there was a span of 11 bases. The germline CDR1 and CDR2 sequences are SGHVS and FNYEAQ. This CDR3 has 12 amino acids. The CDR3 is CASSPPGRPQHF. CDR3 sequence (DNA): TGTGCCAGCAGCCCCCCCGGGCGGCCCCAGCATTTT.

This chain connects TRBV19 to TRBJ2-2, with D possibly being TRBD2 (5 bases). CDR1 LNHDA and CDR2 SQIVND come from the germline V gene (reference sequence). This CDR3 spans 15 amino acids. Trimming removed 1 base at V and 6 bases at J, with 12 bases between. CDR3 amino acids: CASSIVLVQSGELFF. As DNA, the CDR3 is TGTGCCAGTAGTATAGTACTAGTTCAATCCGGGGAGCTGTTTTTT.

The chain is built from TRBV28 and TRBJ2-1, with a tentative D call TRBD2 (5 bases). CDR3 length equals 15 residues. V shed 4 bases and J shed 6 bases, with 16 bases lying between them. Per the germline V gene, CDR1 is MDHEN and CDR2 is SYDVKM. The CDR3 DNA sequence: TGTGCCAGCAGTTCACGTTCAGGCGGGCCCAATGAGCAGTTCTTC. It translates to CASSSRSGGPNEQFF.

This clone was seen a single time. The J gene is TRBJ1-3, the V gene TRBV9; D call uncertain. Trimming removed 5 bases from V and 0 bases from J, with 12 bases in between. Germline assignment: CDR1 SGDLS and CDR2 YYNGEE. This CDR3 is 15 amino acids long. CDR3 nucleotides: TGTGCCAGCAGGCCGGGAGGGCGCTCTGGAAACACCATATATTTT. Its translation: CASRPGGRSGNTIYF.

The V and J genes are TRBV6-4 and TRBJ1-2; D may be TRBD1 (5 bases). The CDR3 consists of 12 residues. Germline loops: CDR1 MRHNA, CDR2 SNTAGT. Trimming pared 3 bases from V and 5 bases from J, leaving 7 bases between. CDR3 DNA sequence: TGTGCCAGCAGTGATGGGGCATATGGCTACACCTTC. Translating it yields CASSDGAYGYTF.

In its sample, this clone was seen once. The J gene is TRBJ1-6, the V gene TRBV28, with 7 bases lining up with TRBD1. Germline loops: CDR1 MDHEN, CDR2 SYDVKM. CDR3 length equals 15 residues. The junction had 7 bases not matched to a gene; V was cut back by 6 bases and J by 5 bases. The CDR3 spells CASSPQGTDNSPLHF. In DNA, the CDR3 is TGTGCCAGCAGCCCTCAAGGGACAGATAATTCACCCCTCCACTTT.